A selection of T cell receptor beta chains follows, all from one sample in a study of shared clonotypes between healthy human individuals. Generated by immunoSEQ multiplex PCR, the TCRdb table keeps only in-frame clones and is missing some. This sample has millions of clones; about 94% occur once, and the top ten carry more than 0.95%. The sample comprised naive CD8+ T cells sorted from blood. These receptors originate from a man aged 18 to 29 in good health. The CDR3 runs from the conserved cysteine through the conserved F or W. A D gene is named only where the DNA matches it firmly. Size is omitted from some rows. Given values are once, few, many or a class for expanded clones.

v_gene: TRBV7-8
abundance: once
d_gene: TRBD2
j_gene: TRBJ2-3
CDR3aa: CASSFRELIGLAASTDTQYF
CDR3nt: TGTGCCAGCAGCTTTCGAGAGTTGATCGGACTAGCGGCTAGCACAGATACGCAGTATTTT

v_gene: TRBV9
abundance: -
d_gene: TRBD1
j_gene: TRBJ2-1
CDR3aa: CASNQGVQLNEQFF
CDR3nt: TGTGCCAGCAACCAGGGGGTTCAACTCAATGAGCAGTTCTTC

v_gene: TRBV5-1
abundance: few
d_gene: -
j_gene: TRBJ1-1
CDR3aa: CASSVQGNTEAFF
CDR3nt: TGCGCCAGCAGCGTTCAGGGGAACACTGAAGCTTTCTTT

v_gene: TRBV4-3
abundance: -
d_gene: -
j_gene: TRBJ1-1
CDR3aa: CASSQGMGDTEAFF
CDR3nt: TGCGCCAGCAGCCAAGGGATGGGGGACACTGAAGCTTTCTTT

v_gene: TRBV9
abundance: -
d_gene: -
j_gene: TRBJ2-3
CDR3aa: CASSVAWGVDTQYF
CDR3nt: TGTGCCAGCAGCGTAGCATGGGGTGTGGATACGCAGTATTTT

v_gene: TRBV30
abundance: -
d_gene: -
j_gene: TRBJ2-2
CDR3aa: CAWSASNTGELFF
CDR3nt: TGTGCCTGGTCGGCCTCGAACACCGGGGAGCTGTTTTTT

v_gene: TRBV7-9
abundance: -
d_gene: -
j_gene: TRBJ2-7
CDR3aa: CASSLDVSSYEQYF
CDR3nt: TGTGCCAGCAGCTTAGACGTAAGCTCCTACGAGCAGTACTTC

v_gene: TRBV6-1
abundance: -
d_gene: -
j_gene: TRBJ1-5
CDR3aa: CASSVGRFFDQPQHF
CDR3nt: TGTGCCAGCAGTGTTGGCAGGTTCTTCGATCAGCCCCAGCATTTT

v_gene: TRBV5-6
abundance: -
d_gene: TRBD2
j_gene: TRBJ2-7
CDR3aa: CASSFWGGWYEQYF
CDR3nt: TGTGCCAGCAGCTTCTGGGGGGGTTGGTACGAGCAGTACTTC

v_gene: TRBV10-1
abundance: -
d_gene: TRBD1
j_gene: TRBJ1-6
CDR3aa: CASTRDSNSPLHF
CDR3nt: TGCGCCAGCACCCGGGACAGCAATTCACCCCTCCACTTT

v_gene: TRBV19
abundance: -
d_gene: -
j_gene: TRBJ2-3
CDR3aa: CASSFLLPGDLDTQYF
CDR3nt: TGTGCCAGTAGTTTCCTACTACCTGGAGACTTAGATACGCAGTATTTT